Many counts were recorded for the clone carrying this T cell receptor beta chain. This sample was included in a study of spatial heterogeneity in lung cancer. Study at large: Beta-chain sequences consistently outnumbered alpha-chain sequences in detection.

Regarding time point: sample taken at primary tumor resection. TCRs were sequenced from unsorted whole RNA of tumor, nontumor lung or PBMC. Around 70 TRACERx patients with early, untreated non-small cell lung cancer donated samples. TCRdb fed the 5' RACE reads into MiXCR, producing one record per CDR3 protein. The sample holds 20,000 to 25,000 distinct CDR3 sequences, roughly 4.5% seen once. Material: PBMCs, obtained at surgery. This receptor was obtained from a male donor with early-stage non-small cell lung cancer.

CDR3 amino acids: CASSLSMDAGANVLTF. In nucleotides, the CDR3 is TGTGCCAGCAGCTTATCGATGGACGCTGGGGCCAACGTCCTGACTTTC. The chain employs TRBV7-3 and TRBJ2-6; unclear D gene. Germline V gives CDR1 SGHTA, CDR2 FQGTGA. Trimming shortened V by 2 bases and J by 2 bases, and 10 bases separated the two germline ends. This CDR3 comprises 16 residues.